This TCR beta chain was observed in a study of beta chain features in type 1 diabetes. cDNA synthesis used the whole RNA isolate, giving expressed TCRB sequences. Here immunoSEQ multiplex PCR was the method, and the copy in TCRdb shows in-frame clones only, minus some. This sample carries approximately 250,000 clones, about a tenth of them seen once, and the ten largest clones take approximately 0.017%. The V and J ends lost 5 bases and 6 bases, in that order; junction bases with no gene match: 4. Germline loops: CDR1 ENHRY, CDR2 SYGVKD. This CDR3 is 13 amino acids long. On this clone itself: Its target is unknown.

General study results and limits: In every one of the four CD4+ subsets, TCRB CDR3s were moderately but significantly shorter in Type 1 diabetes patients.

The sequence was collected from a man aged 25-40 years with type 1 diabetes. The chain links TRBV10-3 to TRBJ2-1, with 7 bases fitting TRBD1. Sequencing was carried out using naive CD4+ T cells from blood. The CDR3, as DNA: TGTGCCATCAGTATGACAGGGATCAATGAGCAGTTCTTC. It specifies CAISMTGINEQFF.